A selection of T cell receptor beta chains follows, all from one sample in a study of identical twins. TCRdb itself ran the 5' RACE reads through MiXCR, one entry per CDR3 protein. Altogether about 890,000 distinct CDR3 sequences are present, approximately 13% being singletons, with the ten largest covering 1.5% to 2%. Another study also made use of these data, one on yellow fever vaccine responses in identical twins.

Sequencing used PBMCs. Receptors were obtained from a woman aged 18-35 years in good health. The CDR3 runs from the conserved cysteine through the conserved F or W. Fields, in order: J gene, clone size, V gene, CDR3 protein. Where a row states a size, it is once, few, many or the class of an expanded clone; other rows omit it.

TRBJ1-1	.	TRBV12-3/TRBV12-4	CASRIGWGGLDTEAFF
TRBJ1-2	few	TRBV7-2	CASSWQVQDSYGYTF
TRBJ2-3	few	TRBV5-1	CASSPSSGTSTDTQYF
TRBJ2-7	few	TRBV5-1	CASSPSTGFSSYEQYF
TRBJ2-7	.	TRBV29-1	CSVEREGAPYEQYF
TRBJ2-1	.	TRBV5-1	CASSERQGFSNEQFF
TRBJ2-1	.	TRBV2	CASMIEVGSYNEQFF
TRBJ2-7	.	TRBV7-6	CASSTESGTGDYEQYF
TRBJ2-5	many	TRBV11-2	CASSSHRTGGETQYF
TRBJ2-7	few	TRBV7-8	CASSLASGRAQEQYF
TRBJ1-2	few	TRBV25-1	CASSWGDRRYGYTF
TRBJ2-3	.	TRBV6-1	CASARLATDTQYF
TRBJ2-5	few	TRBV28	CASSSYATGLPQETQYF
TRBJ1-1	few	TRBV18	CASSPAGLNTEAFF
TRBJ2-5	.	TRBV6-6	CASRRLAGETQYF
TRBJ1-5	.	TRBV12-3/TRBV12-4	CASSLDGESNQPQHF
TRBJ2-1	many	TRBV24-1	CATSDPAGGNYNEQFF
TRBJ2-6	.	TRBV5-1	CASSYTGNSGANVLTF
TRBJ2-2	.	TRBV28	CASSLLGGLNTGELFF
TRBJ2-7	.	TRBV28	CASSPFLRLGEQYF
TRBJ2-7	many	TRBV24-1	CATSPGAGKHEQYF
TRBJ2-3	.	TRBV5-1	CASSLEQAVDTQYF
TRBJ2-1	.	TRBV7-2	CASSLVPHWTSGSYNEQFF
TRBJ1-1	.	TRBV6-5	CASSYFSGANTEAFF
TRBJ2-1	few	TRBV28	CASSPKGGSYNEQFF
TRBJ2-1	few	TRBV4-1	CASSQRGTSYEQFF